The entry below describes one T cell receptor beta chain. Its antigen is currently unknown. TCRdb independently ran MiXCR on the RT-PCR reads; one entry per CDR3 protein. Of 750,000 to 850,000 distinct CDR3 sequences detected, roughly 18% appear once; the ten largest clones hold roughly 11%. This CDR3 has 14 amino acids. V trimming: 3 bases; J trimming: 4 bases; junction bases outside the gene matches: 1. Per germline, CDR1 DFQATT and CDR2 SNEGSKA (reference sequence). The sample comes from a study of response to subunit inactivated influenza vaccine. Study findings and constraints: Each seasonal flu vaccination may recruit only limited new T cells, authors suggested.

The source of this sequence is a man aged 50-59 years who received an inactivated influenza vaccine. This chain uses TRBV20-1 with TRBJ2-7, with 15 positions matching TRBD2. This specimen was PBMCs from blood, taken roughly 5 days after vaccination. The chain's CDR3 is CSARGTSGRYEQYF. The DNA of the CDR3 is TGCAGTGCTAGGGGGACTAGCGGGAGGTACGAGCAGTACTTC.